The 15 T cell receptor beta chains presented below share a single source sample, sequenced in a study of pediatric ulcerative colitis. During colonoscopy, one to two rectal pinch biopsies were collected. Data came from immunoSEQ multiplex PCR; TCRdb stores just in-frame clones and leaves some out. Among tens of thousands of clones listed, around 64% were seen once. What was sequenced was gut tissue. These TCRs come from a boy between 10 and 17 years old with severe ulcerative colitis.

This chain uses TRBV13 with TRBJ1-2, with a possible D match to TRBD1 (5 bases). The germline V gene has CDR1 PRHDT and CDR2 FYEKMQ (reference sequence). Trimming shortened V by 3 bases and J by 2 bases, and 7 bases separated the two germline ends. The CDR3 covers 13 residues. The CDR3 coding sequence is TGTGCCAGCAGCTTGGGGCAGAACTATGGCTACACCTTC. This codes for CASSLGQNYGYTF.

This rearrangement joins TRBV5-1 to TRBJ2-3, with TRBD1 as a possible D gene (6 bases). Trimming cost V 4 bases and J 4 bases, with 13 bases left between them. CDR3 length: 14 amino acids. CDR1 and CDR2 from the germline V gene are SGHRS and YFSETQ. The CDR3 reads CASSLASGADTQYF. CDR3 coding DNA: TGCGCCAGCAGCCTTGCCTCAGGGGCAGATACGCAGTATTTT.

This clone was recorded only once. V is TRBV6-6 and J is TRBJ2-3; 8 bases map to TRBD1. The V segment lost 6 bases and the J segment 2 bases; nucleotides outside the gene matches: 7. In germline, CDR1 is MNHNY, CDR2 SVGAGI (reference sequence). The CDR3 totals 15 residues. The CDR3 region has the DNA TGTGCCAGCAGCCCCGGACAGGGCATCACAGATACGCAGTATTTT. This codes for CASSPGQGITDTQYF.

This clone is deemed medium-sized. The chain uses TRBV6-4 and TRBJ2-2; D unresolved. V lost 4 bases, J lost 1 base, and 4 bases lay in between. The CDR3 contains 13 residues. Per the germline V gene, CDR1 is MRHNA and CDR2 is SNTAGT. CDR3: CASSAGNTGELFF. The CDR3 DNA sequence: TGTGCCAGCAGTGCAGGGAACACCGGGGAGCTGTTTTTT.

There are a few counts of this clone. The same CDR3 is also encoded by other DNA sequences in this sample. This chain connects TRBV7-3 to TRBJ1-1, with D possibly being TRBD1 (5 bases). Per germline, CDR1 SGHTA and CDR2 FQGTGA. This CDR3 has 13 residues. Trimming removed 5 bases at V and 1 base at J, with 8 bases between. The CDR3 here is CASSVDRNTEAFF. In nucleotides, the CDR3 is TGTGCCAGCAGCGTTGACAGGAACACTGAAGCTTTCTTT. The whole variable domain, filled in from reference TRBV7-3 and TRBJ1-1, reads GAGVSQTPSNKVTEKGKYVELRCDPISGHTALYWYRQSLGQGPEFLIYFQGTGAADDSGLPNDRFFAVRPEGSVSTLKIQRTERGDSAVYLCASSVDRNTEAFFGQGTRLTVV.

CDR3 sequence: CASSWQPQHF. CDR3 nucleotide sequence: TGTGCCAGCAGTTGGCAGCCCCAGCATTTT. The rearrangement uses TRBV6-6 and TRBJ1-5, with no clear D. Germline CDR1 reads MNHNY; CDR2 reads SVGAGI (reference sequence). The CDR3 extends over 10 amino acids. Trimming left V 4 bases short and J 7 bases short, with 2 bases between.

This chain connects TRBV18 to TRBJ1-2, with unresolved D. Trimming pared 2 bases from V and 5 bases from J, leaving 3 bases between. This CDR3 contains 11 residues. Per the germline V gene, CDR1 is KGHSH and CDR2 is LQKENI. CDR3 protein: CASSPGYGYTF. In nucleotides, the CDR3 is TGTGCCAGCTCACCAGGGTATGGCTACACCTTC.

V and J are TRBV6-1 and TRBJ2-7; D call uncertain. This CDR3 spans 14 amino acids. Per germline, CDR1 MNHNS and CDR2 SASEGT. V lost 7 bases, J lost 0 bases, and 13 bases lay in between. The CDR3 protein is CASIPTAGSYEQYF. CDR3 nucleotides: TGTGCCAGCATCCCGACGGCCGGCTCCTACGAGCAGTACTTC.

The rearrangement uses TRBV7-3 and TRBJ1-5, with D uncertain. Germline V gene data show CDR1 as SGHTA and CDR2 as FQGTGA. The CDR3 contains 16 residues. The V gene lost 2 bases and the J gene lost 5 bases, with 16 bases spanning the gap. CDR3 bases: TGTGCCAGCAGCTTAGTAGGGCAGGATCGGCATCAGCCCCAGCATTTT. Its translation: CASSLVGQDRHQPQHF.

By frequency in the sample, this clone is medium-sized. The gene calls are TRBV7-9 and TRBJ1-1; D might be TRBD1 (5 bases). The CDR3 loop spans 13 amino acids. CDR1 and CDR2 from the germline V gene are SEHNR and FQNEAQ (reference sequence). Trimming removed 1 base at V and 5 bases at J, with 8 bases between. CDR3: CASSLVGETEAFF. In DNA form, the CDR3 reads TGTGCCAGCAGCTTAGTGGGGGAAACTGAAGCTTTCTTT.

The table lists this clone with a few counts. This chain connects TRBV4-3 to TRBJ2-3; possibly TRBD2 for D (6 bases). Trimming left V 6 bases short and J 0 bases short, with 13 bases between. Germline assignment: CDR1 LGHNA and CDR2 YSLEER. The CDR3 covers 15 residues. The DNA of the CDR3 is TGCGCCAGCAGTCGAGGCCGGGGGAGCACAGATACGCAGTATTTT. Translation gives CASSRGRGSTDTQYF.

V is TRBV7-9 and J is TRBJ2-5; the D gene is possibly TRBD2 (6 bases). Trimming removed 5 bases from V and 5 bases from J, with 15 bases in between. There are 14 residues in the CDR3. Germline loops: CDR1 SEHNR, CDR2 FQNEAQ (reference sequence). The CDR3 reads CASSLRTRGETQYF. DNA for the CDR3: TGTGCCAGCAGCCTCCGGACCCGGGGGGAGACCCAGTACTTC.

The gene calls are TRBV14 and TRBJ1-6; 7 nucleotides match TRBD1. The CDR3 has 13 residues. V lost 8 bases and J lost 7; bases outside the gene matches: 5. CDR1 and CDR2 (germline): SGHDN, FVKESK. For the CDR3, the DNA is TGTGCCAGCGCGACAGGGAACAATTCACCCCTCCACTTT. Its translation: CASATGNNSPLHF. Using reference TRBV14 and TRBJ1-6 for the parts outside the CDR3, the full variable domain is EAGVTQFPSHSVIEKGQTVTLRCDPISGHDNLYWYRRVMGKEIKFLLHFVKESKQDESGMPNNRFLAERTGGTYSTLKVQPAELEDSGVYFCASATGNNSPLHFGNGTRLTVT.

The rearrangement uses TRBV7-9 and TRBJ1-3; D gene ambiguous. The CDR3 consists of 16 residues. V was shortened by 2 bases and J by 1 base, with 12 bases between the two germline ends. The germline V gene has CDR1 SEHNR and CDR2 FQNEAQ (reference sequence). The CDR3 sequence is CASSLMASTSGNTIYF. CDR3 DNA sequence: TGTGCCAGCAGCTTAATGGCGTCTACTTCTGGAAACACCATATATTTT.

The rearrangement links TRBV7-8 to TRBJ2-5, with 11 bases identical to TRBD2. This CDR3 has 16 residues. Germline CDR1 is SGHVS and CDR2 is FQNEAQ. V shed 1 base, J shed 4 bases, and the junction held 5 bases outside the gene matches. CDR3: CASSLVTSGAGETQYF. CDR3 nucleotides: TGTGCCAGCAGCTTAGTGACTAGCGGGGCCGGAGAGACCCAGTACTTC.